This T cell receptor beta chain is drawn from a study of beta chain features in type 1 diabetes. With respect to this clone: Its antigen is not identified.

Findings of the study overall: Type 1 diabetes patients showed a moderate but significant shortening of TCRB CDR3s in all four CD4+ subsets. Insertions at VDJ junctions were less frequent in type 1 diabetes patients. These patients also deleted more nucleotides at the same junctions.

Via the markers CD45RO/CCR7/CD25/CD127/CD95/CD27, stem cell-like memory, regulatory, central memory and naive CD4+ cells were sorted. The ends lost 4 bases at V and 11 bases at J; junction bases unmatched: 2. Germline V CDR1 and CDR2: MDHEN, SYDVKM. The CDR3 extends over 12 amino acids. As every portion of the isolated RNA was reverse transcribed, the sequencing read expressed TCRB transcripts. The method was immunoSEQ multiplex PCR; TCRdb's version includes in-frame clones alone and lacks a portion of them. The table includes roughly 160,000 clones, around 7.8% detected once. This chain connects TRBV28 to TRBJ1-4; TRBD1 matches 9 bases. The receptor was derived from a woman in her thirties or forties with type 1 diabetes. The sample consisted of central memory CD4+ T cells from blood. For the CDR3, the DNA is TGTGCCAGCAGTTCCGGACAGGGGAAACTGTTTTTT. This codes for CASSSGQGKLFF.